Described below is a single T cell receptor beta chain sequence and its context. Its antigen is unknown. Germline V gives CDR1 SEHNR, CDR2 FQNEAQ (reference sequence). The germline V and J ends were trimmed by 4 bases and 8 bases, with 20 bases remaining between them. This CDR3 is built from 16 residues. CD45RO-negative, CCR7-selected cells formed the naive CD8 fraction, which excluded terminally differentiated effector memory CD45RA+ cells. This was a deep-level run. Data came from immunoSEQ multiplex PCR; TCRdb stores just in-frame clones and leaves some out. The data hold about 2.2 million clones, with 90% to 95% observed a single time. The source of the sample is a study of shared clonotypes between healthy human individuals. Looking at the study overall: Donors had three CD4 naive, three CD4 memory, two CD8 naive and one CD8 memory plate apiece.

Points from the study as a whole: Sharing across four donors was highest in naive CD4 (around 5%) and lowest in memory CD8 (roughly 0.4%). Non-shared clonotypes had lower generation probabilities than those shared by all four donors.

The sequencing input was naive CD8+ T cells from PBMCs. V gene TRBV7-9 combines with J gene TRBJ2-2; tentative D call: TRBD1 (5 bases). The TCR comes from a man between 18 and 29 years old in good health. Some clones in this sample may be carry-over from other donors' samples. The CDR3 DNA is TGTGCCAGCAGCTCCCCGACCAGGGCCGTGAGGGGGGAGCTGTTTTTT. Its protein is CASSSPTRAVRGELFF.